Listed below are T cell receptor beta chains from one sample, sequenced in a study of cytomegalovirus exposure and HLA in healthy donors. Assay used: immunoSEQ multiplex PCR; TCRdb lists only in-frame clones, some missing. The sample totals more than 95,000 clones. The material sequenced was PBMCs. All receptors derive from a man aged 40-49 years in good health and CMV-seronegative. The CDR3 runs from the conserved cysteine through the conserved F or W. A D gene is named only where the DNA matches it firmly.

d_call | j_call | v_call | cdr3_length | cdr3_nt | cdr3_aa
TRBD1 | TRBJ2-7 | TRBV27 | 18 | TGTGCCAGCAGTTTGTTGGGACAGGGGGGCCCTAGGGGAAACGAGCAGTACTTC | CASSLLGQGGPRGNEQYF
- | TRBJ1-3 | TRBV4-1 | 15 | TGCGCCAGCAGACCGAACGACATCTCTGGAAACACCATATATTTT | CASRPNDISGNTIYF
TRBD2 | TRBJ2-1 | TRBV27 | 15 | TGTGCCAGCAGCCTGGGACTAGCGGGATTCAATGAGCAGTTCTTC | CASSLGLAGFNEQFF
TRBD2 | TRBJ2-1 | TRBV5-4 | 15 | TGTGCCAGCAGCCAACCGGGACTAGCCTACAATGAGCAGTTCTTC | CASSQPGLAYNEQFF
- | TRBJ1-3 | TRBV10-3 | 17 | TGTGCCATCAGTGAGTCACCGGGGATTACAGCTGGAAACACCATATATTTT | CAISESPGITAGNTIYF
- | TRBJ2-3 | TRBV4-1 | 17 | TGCGCCAGCAGCCCCTTCGGAGGGAGGTCTAGCACAGATACGCAGTATTTT | CASSPFGGRSSTDTQYF
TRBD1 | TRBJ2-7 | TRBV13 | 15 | TGTGCCAGCAGCGGGCCCGGGACAGGGGGCTACGAGCAGTACTTC | CASSGPGTGGYEQYF
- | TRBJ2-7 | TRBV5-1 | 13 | TGCGCCAGCAGCTTGCAGGGTTTCGACGAGCAGTACTTC | CASSLQGFDEQYF
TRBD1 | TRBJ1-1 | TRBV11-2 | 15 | TGTGCCAGCAGCCGCCCGAGTGGGGACAGGGTCACAGCTTTCTTT | CASSRPSGDRVTAFF
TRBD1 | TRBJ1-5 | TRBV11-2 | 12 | TGTGTCAAGGGACAGGGCAATCAGCCCCAGCATTTT | CVKGQGNQPQHF
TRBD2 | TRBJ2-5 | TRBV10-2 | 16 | TGCGCCAGCAGTGATGGACTAGCGGGAGGGGTGGAGACCCAGTACTTC | CASSDGLAGGVETQYF
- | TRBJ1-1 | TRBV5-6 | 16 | TGTGCCAGCAGCTTGGGGGGAGCCGGTCTGAACACTGAAGCTTTCTTT | CASSLGGAGLNTEAFF
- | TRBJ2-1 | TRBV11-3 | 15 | TGTGCCAGCAGCTTAGACGGGAGTTCCTACAATGAGCAGTTCTTC | CASSLDGSSYNEQFF
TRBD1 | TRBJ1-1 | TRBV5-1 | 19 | TGCGCCAGCAGCCGGTCGATGGCCGGGACAGGATCAATGAACACTGAAGCTTTCTTT | CASSRSMAGTGSMNTEAFF
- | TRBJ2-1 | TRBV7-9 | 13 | TGTGCCAGCAGCTCGGAGGGCCGAAATGAGCAGTTCTTC | CASSSEGRNEQFF
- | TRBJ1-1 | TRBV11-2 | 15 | TGTGCCAGCAGCTCCTGGGGGGGGACCAACACTGAAGCTTTCTTT | CASSSWGGTNTEAFF
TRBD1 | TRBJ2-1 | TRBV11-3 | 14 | TGTGCCAGCAACCGGGACAGGGGCTACAATGAGCAGTTCTTC | CASNRDRGYNEQFF
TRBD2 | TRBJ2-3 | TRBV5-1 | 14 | TGCGCCAGCAGCTTAACTAGCGGCACAGATATGCAGTATTTT | CASSLTSGTDMQYF
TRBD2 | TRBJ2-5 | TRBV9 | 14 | TGTGCCAGCAGCGTAGACGCGGGAGTAAAGACCCAGTACTTC | CASSVDAGVKTQYF
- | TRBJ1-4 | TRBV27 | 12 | TGTGCCAGCACCACCCCCGGTGAAAAACTGTTTTTT | CASTTPGEKLFF
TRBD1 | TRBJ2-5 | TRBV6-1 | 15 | TGTGCCAGCAGCGGGACAGGAGTGAGGGGAGAGACCCAGTACTTC | CASSGTGVRGETQYF
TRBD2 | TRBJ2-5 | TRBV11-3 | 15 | TGTGCCAGCAGCTTATACCTGGGCGGGGGAGAGACCCAGTACTTC | CASSLYLGGGETQYF